The 30 T cell receptor beta chains below were found in one sample sequenced in a study of post-analysis software for immune sequencing data. The antigens of these receptors remain unknown. cDNA libraries for TCR beta contained unique molecular identifiers. TCRdb redid the calling of the PCR reads with MiXCR, one entry per CDR3 protein. The repertoire includes some 260,000 distinct CDR3 sequences, 35% to 40% of them detected once, and around 5% sits in the top ten. Whole-study findings and limits: Included in a set of about five TRBV segments more frequent in patients than controls were TRBV5-6, TRBV5-1 and TRBV20-1.

Sequenced input: blood. Receptors were obtained from a girl aged 10-17 years with multiple sclerosis.

There are many counts of this clonotype. The rearrangement joins TRBV6-5 to TRBJ2-3; D is undetermined. V dropped 2 bases and J dropped 3 bases, with 6 bases sitting between them. This CDR3 has 13 residues. Germline V gives CDR1 MNHEY, CDR2 SVGAGI. The CDR3 DNA reads as TGTGCCAGCAGTTACCGCGAGACAGATACGCAGTATTTT. Protein: CASSYRETDTQYF.

The rearrangement links TRBV12-3 or TRBV12-4 to TRBJ2-7, with 8 bases matching TRBD1. V dropped 3 bases and J dropped 6; count of bases not matched to a gene: 13. The CDR3 spans 16 residues. As DNA, the CDR3 is TGTGCCAGCAGTTTGGGTCGCCGGACAGGGTCGGGCGAGCAGTACTTC. This gives the protein CASSLGRRTGSGEQYF.

About this clonotype itself: This sequence may be a read error, since a much larger clone differs from it by one base. The chain is built from TRBV20-1 and TRBJ2-5, with TRBD2 matching over 16 bases. CDR3 length: 13 amino acids. V lost 2 bases to trimming and J lost 13 bases; unmatched junction nucleotides: 4. Germline V lookup: CDR1 DFQATT, CDR2 SNEGSKA (reference sequence). CDR3 sequence (DNA): TGCAGTGCTAGACCGGGACTAGCGGGAGGGGGGTACTTC. Amino acids: CSARPGLAGGGYF.

The V call is TRBV27, the J call TRBJ2-4; 9 positions agree with TRBD2. Trimming cost V 7 bases and J 3 bases; bases outside gene matches: 16. The length of the CDR3 is 18 residues. Germline V gene data show CDR1 as MNHEY and CDR2 as SMNVEV (reference sequence). CDR3 protein: CASTSRAGGILGKNIQYF. The CDR3, as DNA: TGTGCCAGCACTAGTCGAGCGGGGGGAATCCTCGGCAAAAACATTCAGTACTTC.

V and J are TRBV6-6 and TRBJ1-1, with a weak D call TRBD1 (5 bases). V lost 0 bases, J lost 0 bases, and 8 bases lay in between. The CDR3 loop spans 15 amino acids. Germline CDR1 reads MNHNY; CDR2 reads SVGAGI (reference sequence). The CDR3 here is CASSYSSGLNTEAFF. The CDR3 nucleotides read TGTGCCAGCAGTTACTCGTCAGGGTTGAACACTGAAGCTTTCTTT.

This clonotype turned up a few times. The rearrangement uses TRBV20-1 and TRBJ2-1; no definite D call. The V gene lost 5 bases and the J gene lost 3 bases, with 11 bases spanning the gap. Germline CDR1 and CDR2: DFQATT and SNEGSKA (reference sequence). The CDR3 length is 13 residues. The DNA for the CDR3 is TGCAGTGCTGACAAGTACGGCTACAATGAGCAGTTCTTC. Translated: CSADKYGYNEQFF.

This clonotype was observed a handful of times. The chain recombines TRBV15 with TRBJ1-2, with 10 bases matching TRBD1. The CDR3 has 18 residues. J was trimmed by 6 bases and V by 5 bases; bases with no gene match: 18. CDR1 and CDR2 from the germline V gene are LNHNV and YYDKDF (reference sequence). DNA of the CDR3: TGTGCCACCAGCTCCAGAATATTCCGACCCGGGACAGGGGATGGCTACACCTTC. Translation gives CATSSRIFRPGTGDGYTF.

This chain uses TRBV19 with TRBJ2-1; TRBD1 is a possible D gene (5 bases). CDR1 and CDR2 (germline): LNHDA, SQIVND (reference sequence). The V and J ends lost 7 bases and 7 bases respectively, with 17 bases between them. This CDR3 has 14 residues. The CDR3 bases are TGTGCCAGTAAGGGGCCAGATGTACGAAATGAGCAGTTCTTC. This sequence encodes CASKGPDVRNEQFF.

The genes are TRBV20-1 and TRBJ2-5, with D perhaps TRBD1 (6 bases). Per germline, CDR1 DFQATT and CDR2 SNEGSKA (reference sequence). Trimming took off 3 bases at V and 2 bases at J, with 13 bases between the two ends. The CDR3 is 14 residues long. CDR3 nucleotide sequence: TGCAGTGCTAGTTTTGGGCAGGGGCAAGAGACCCAGTACTTC. It codes for CSASFGQGQETQYF.

The table lists this clonotype with many counts. The chain combines TRBV5-1 with TRBJ2-3; unclear D gene. The CDR3 totals 13 residues. Germline V gene data show CDR1 as SGHRS and CDR2 as YFSETQ. V was pared by 3 bases and J by 2 bases, with 7 bases between. This CDR3 is CASSSYPTDTQYF. The CDR3 nucleotides read TGCGCCAGCAGCTCCTATCCCACAGATACGCAGTATTTT.

As for this clonotype: At one of its ends the junction is not consistent with the germline gene, which may arise from a read error. The genes are TRBV29-1 and TRBJ1-1, with D perhaps TRBD1 (6 bases). Germline V gene data show CDR1 as SQVTM and CDR2 as ANQGSEA. The CDR3 contains 12 residues. The CDR3 region has the DNA TGCAGCGGTGAAGGAGGGGGCACTGAAGCTTTCTTT. It codes for CSGEGGGTEAFF. Complete variable domain (other parts from reference TRBV29-1 and TRBJ1-1): SAVISQKPSRDICQRGTSLTIQCQVDSQVTMMFWYRQQPGQSLTLIATANQGSEATYESGFVIDKFPISRPNLTFSTLTVSNMSPEDSSIYLCSGEGGGTEAFFGQGTRLTVV.

As regards this clonotype: This could be a read error, since a much larger clone is one nucleotide away. The conserved closing phenylalanine or tryptophan is absent in this CDR3, likely reflecting a read error. The J gene is TRBJ1-2, the V gene TRBV10-3; 7 bases fit TRBD1. The length of the CDR3 is 15 residues. The V and J ends lost 0 bases and 6 bases, in that order; junction bases with no gene match: 7. Per the germline V gene, CDR1 is ENHRY and CDR2 is SYGVKD. CDR3 DNA: TGTGCCATCAGTGAGTCTGCCAGGGGGGTCGATGGCTACACCTGC. Residues: CAISESARGVDGYTC.

The table lists this clonotype with many counts. The J gene is TRBJ2-2, the V gene TRBV5-1, with TRBD1 matching over 8 bases. The germline V gene encodes CDR1 SGHRS and CDR2 YFSETQ. Losses at the gene ends were 3 bases for V and 4 bases for J; bases not matched to a gene: 5. The CDR3 sequence is 15 residues long. The CDR3 DNA reads TGCGCCAGCAGCTGGGGGACAGGAAGCACCGGGGAGCTGTTTTTT. Its protein product is CASSWGTGSTGELFF.

V and J are TRBV29-1 and TRBJ2-5, with D maybe TRBD1 (6 bases). Germline assignment: CDR1 SQVTM and CDR2 ANQGSEA. CDR3 size: 12 residues. V lost 6 bases and J 5 bases, leaving 13 bases between the germline ends. The CDR3 region is CSVRRGLETQYF. The CDR3 nucleotides are TGCAGCGTCCGCAGGGGTTTGGAGACCCAGTACTTC.

This clonotype was observed once. Just one base apart from a much larger clone, this may be a read error. The rearrangement joins TRBV7-9 to TRBJ2-7; D might be TRBD1 (5 bases). The last part of the DNA fits TRBJ2-5 better; the J call may be wrong. Germline V CDR1 and CDR2: SEHNR, FQNEAQ (reference sequence). The CDR3 has 14 residues. The CDR3 nucleotides are TGTGCCAGCAGCGAGACAGAATACCGAGAGACCCAGTACTTC. This encodes CASSETEYRETQYF.

This clonotype was seen more than once but under ten times. A much larger clone differs by one base, so this may be a read error. V and J are TRBV28 and TRBJ2-1; 16 positions match TRBD2. The DNA end is a closer match to TRBJ2-7, so the J assignment may be wrong. The CDR3 contains 21 residues. Germline CDR1 and CDR2: MDHEN and SYDVKM. Here the CDR3 DNA reads TGTGCCAGCAGTTTATTACCGGGACTAGCGGGGGGGACGAGCTCCTACAATGAGCAGTACTTC. Amino acids: CASSLLPGLAGGTSSYNEQYF.

V gene TRBV7-9 combines with J gene TRBJ1-5; TRBD1 agrees at 7 bases. This CDR3 comprises 17 residues. Trimming at V came to 0 bases and at J to 3 bases, leaving 8 bases not matched to a gene. From germline, CDR1 is SEHNR and CDR2 FQNEAQ (reference sequence). The CDR3 coding sequence is TGTGCCAGCAGCTTAGCCCGAGGGGGCGGCAACAATCAGCCCCAGCATTTT. Translating it yields CASSLARGGGNNQPQHF.

The chain is built from TRBV10-3 and TRBJ1-2, with unresolved D. Trimming removed 2 bases at V and 4 bases at J, with 8 bases between. Per germline, CDR1 ENHRY and CDR2 SYGVKD. The CDR3 has 13 amino acids. The CDR3 reads CAISERASYGYTF. The CDR3 DNA reads as TGTGCCATCAGTGAGAGAGCTAGCTATGGCTACACCTTC.

This clonotype was recorded many times. The rearrangement joins TRBV2 to TRBJ2-5, with unresolved D. The ends were cut back, 3 bases at V and 5 bases at J, with 13 bases in the middle. From germline, CDR1 is SNHLY and CDR2 FYNNEI. The CDR3 loop spans 14 amino acids. CDR3 nucleotides: TGTGCCAGCAGTGAGGGATACCCAGTCGAGACCCAGTACTTC. Protein sequence: CASSEGYPVETQYF. Looking up the rest from reference TRBV2 and TRBJ2-5 gives the full variable domain: EPEVTQTPSHQVTQMGQEVILRCVPISNHLYFYWYRQILGQKVEFLVSFYNNEISEKSEIFDDQFSVERPDGSNFTLKIRSTKLEDSAMYFCASSEGYPVETQYFGPGTRLLVL.

This clonotype has just a few counts. V is TRBV12-3 or TRBV12-4 and J is TRBJ2-1; weak D call: TRBD1 (6 bases). Trimming removed 6 bases at V and 3 bases at J, with 9 bases between. This CDR3 is 13 amino acids long. CDR3 coding DNA: TGTGCCAGCAGGCCACAGGGCTACAATGAGCAGTTCTTC. It translates to CASRPQGYNEQFF.

Worth noting for this clonotype: This sequence may be a read error, since a much larger clone differs from it by one base. This chain connects TRBV29-1 to TRBJ2-1; D may be TRBD2 (5 bases). The J call may be in error: the DNA end matches TRBJ2-7 better. Germline CDR1 SQVTM, CDR2 ANQGSEA. The CDR3 is 13 amino acids. The CDR3, as DNA: TGCAGCGTTGGCAAACTAGTCGACAATGAGCAGTACTTC. Its protein product is CSVGKLVDNEQYF.

The sample holds a few counts of this clonotype. The CDR3 sequence: CSAETDRASTDTQYF. The CDR3 DNA is TGCAGTGCTGAGACCGACAGGGCCAGCACAGATACGCAGTATTTT. The V call is TRBV20-1, the J call TRBJ2-3; 7 bases map to TRBD1. Germline V lookup: CDR1 DFQATT, CDR2 SNEGSKA (reference sequence). The CDR3 has 15 residues. The V and J ends lost 5 bases and 0 bases, in that order; junction bases with no gene match: 8.

Remarks on this clonotype: One base away lies a much larger clone, so this may be a sequencing read error. The chain couples TRBV12-3 or TRBV12-4 to TRBJ2-3; tentative D call: TRBD2 (6 bases). Trimming removed 1 base from V and 4 bases from J, with 9 bases in between. The CDR3 is 14 residues long. CDR3 loop: CASSLGRGADTQYF. CDR3 DNA: TGTGCCAGCAGTTTAGGGAGGGGCGCAGATACGCAGTATTTT.

The DNA for the CDR3 is TGCAGTGCTCTCGGTAGGACCGGAGCGGAGACCCAGTACTTC. It encodes CSALGRTGAETQYF. This sequence joins TRBV20-1 and TRBJ2-5; D gene unclear. Germline CDR1 reads DFQATT; CDR2 reads SNEGSKA (reference sequence). The V end was cut by 5 bases, the J end by 5 bases, with 18 bases between. The CDR3 spans 14 residues.

This clonotype has ten or more counts. The V and J genes are TRBV12-3 or TRBV12-4 and TRBJ2-3; D unresolved. CDR3 length equals 10 residues. V was cut by 7 bases and J by 5 bases, with 4 bases left in between. For the CDR3, the DNA is TGTGCCAGCACTGGAGATACGCAGTATTTT. Translated: CASTGDTQYF.

In the case of this clonotype: This may come from a read error, since a much larger clone is one base off. The chain couples TRBV24-1 to TRBJ2-5; D is undetermined. CDR3 size: 12 residues. V was cut by 9 bases and J by 11 bases, with 18 bases left in between. The germline V gene encodes CDR1 KGHDR and CDR2 SFDVKD. This CDR3 reads CATSSGYNEQYF. In DNA form, the CDR3 reads TGTGCCACCTCTTCAGGATACAATGAGCAGTACTTC.

This clonotype showed up many times. The V and J genes are TRBV5-1 and TRBJ1-1, with a weak D call TRBD1 (5 bases). This CDR3 region has 17 residues. Germline CDR1 reads SGHRS; CDR2 reads YFSETQ. V was clipped by 0 bases and J by 5 bases, with 20 bases between them. The CDR3 bases are TGCGCCAGCAGCTTGGCGGGACGGTCTTTTGAACCTACTGAAGCTTTCTTT. Translating gives CASSLAGRSFEPTEAFF.

This clonotype was picked up many times. The rearrangement uses TRBV9 and TRBJ1-1; D remains unclear. The V and J ends lost 0 bases and 5 bases respectively, with 5 bases between them. Germline V gene sequence: CDR1 SGDLS, CDR2 YYNGEE. The CDR3 covers 12 residues. The CDR3 DNA reads TGTGCCAGCAGCGTAGACGGAACTGAAGCTTTCTTT. It encodes CASSVDGTEAFF.

Of note for this clonotype: Just one base apart from a much larger clone, this may be a read error. This chain links TRBV3-1 with TRBJ2-5, with D possibly TRBD2 on 5 matching bases. The J call is in doubt because the DNA end fits TRBJ2-1 better. CDR1 LGHDT and CDR2 YNNKEL come from the germline V gene (reference sequence). The CDR3 runs 15 residues. In nucleotides, the CDR3 is TGTGCCAGCAGCCCTGCCGGACGGTGGGGAGAGACCCAGTTCTTC. Residues: CASSPAGRWGETQFF.

This clonotype appeared many times. The chain joins TRBV20-1 to TRBJ2-3; D might be TRBD1 or TRBD2, each matching 5 bases. V was cut by 5 bases and J by 2 bases, with 8 bases left in between. This CDR3 region has 12 residues. Germline CDR1 DFQATT, CDR2 SNEGSKA (reference sequence). The CDR3 DNA is TGCAGTGCTGAGGGGACCACAGATACGCAGTATTTT. Translation gives CSAEGTTDTQYF.